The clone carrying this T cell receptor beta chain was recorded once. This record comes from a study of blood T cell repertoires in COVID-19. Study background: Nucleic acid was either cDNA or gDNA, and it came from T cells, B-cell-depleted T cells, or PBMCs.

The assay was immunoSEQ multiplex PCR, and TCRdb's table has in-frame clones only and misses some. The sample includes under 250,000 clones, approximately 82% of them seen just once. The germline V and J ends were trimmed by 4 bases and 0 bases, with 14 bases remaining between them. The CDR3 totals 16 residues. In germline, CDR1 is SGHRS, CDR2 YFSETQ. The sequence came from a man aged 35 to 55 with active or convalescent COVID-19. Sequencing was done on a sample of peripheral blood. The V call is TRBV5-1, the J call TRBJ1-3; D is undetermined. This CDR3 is CASSIAGSDSGNTIYF. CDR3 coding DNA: TGCGCCAGCAGCATAGCCGGGAGCGACTCTGGAAACACCATATATTTT. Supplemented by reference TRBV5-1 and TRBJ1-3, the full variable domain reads KAGVTQTPRYLIKTRGQQVTLSCSPISGHRSVSWYQQTPGQGLQFLFEYFSETQRNKGNFPGRFSGRQFSNSRSEMNVSTLELGDSALYLCASSIAGSDSGNTIYFGEGSWLTVV.